This TCR beta chain was sequenced for a study of human T cells and chemical hapten exposure. For the study at large: Subjects had 2% DPC placed on about 2 cm by about 2 cm of upper inner arm skin for sensitization. Doses of diphenylcyclopropenone went to the patients' scalps weekly throughout the approximately 25-week study. The upper back received 0.01% DPC by patch testing, with results read at 6 days. Variability of per-sample TCR yields stemmed mainly from small differences in pooled library volume.

This clonotype turned up a few times. Each CDR3 protein gets one entry after TCRdb re-called the RACE reads with MiXCR. The table shows roughly 380,000 distinct CDR3 sequences, with around 6% occurring only once. Time point specified: patch test 2, 6 weeks after DPC sensitization. The sample's treatment: therapeutic diphenylcyclopropenone sensitization with weekly scalp DPC. CDR3 length equals 15 residues. The junction had 8 bases not matched to a gene; V was cut back by 7 bases and J by 3 bases. This chain uses TRBV12-3 or TRBV12-4 with TRBJ2-3, with 9 bases aligning to TRBD1. This TCR derives from a woman under 30 with alopecia areata. Some clones in this sample may be carry-over from other donors' samples. The specimen was whole blood, collected in connection with sensitization to the hapten diphenylcyclopropenone (DPC). The CDR3 bases are TGTGCCAGCACCACCGGGACAGGGTGGACAGATACGCAGTATTTT. Translated, it gives CASTTGTGWTDTQYF.